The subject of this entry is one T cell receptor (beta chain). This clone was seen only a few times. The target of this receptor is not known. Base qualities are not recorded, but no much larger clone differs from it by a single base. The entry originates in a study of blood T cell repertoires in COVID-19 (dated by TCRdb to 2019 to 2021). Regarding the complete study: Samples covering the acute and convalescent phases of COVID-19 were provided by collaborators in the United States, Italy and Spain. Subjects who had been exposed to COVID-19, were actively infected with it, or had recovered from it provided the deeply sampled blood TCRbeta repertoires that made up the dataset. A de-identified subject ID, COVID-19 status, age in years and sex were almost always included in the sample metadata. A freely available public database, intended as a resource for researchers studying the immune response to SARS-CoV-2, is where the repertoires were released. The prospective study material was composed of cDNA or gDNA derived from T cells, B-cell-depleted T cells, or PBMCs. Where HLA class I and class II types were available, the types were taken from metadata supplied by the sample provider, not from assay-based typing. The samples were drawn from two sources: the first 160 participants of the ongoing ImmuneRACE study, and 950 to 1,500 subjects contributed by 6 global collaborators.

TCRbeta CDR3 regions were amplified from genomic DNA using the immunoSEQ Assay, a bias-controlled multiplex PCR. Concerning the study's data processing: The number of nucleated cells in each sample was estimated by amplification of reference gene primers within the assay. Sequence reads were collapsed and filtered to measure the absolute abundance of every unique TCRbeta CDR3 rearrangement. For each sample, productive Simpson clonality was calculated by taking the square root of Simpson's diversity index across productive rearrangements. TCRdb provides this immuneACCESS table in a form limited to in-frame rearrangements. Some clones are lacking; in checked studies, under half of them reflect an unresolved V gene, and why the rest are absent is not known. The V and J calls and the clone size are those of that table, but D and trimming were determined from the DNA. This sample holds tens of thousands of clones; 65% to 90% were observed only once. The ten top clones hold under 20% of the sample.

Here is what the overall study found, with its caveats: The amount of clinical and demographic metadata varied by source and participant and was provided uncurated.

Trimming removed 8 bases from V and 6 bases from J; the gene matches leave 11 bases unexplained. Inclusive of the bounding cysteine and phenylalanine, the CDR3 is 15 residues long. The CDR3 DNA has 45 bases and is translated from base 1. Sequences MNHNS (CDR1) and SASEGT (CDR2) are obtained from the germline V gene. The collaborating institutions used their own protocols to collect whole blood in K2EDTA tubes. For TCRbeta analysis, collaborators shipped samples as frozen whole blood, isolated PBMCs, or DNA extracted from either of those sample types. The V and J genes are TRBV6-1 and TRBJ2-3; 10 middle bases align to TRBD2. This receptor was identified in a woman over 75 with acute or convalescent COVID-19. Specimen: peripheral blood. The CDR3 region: CASGEAGGLRDTQYF. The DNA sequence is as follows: TGTGCCAGCGGCGAAGCGGGGGGGTTACGGGATACGCAGTATTTT.